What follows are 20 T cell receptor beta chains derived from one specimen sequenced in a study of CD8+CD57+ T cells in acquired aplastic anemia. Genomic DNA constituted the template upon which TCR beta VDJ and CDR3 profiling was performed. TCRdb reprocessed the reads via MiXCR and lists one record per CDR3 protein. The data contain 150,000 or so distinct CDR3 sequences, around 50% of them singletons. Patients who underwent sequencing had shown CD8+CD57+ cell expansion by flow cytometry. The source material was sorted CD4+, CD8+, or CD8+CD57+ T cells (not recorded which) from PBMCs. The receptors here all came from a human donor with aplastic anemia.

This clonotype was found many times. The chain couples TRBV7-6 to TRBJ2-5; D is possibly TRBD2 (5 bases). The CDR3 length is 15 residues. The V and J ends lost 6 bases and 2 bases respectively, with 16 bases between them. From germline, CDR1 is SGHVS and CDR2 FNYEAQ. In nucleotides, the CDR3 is TGTGCCAGCAGTCGCTGGACTCAACCACAAGAGACCCAGTACTTC. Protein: CASSRWTQPQETQYF.

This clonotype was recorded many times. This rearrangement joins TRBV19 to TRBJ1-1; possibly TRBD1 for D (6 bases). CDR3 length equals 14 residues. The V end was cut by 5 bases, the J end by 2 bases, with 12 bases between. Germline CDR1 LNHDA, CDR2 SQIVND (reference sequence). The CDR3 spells CASSVQGYNTEAFF. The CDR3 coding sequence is TGTGCCAGTAGTGTACAGGGATATAACACTGAAGCTTTCTTT.

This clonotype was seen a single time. CDR3 protein: CSATSEGWGEQYF. DNA of the CDR3: TGCAGTGCCACCAGTGAAGGGTGGGGTGAGCAGTACTTC. The J gene is TRBJ2-7, the V gene TRBV20-1; D not resolved. The V and J ends lost 6 bases and 7 bases respectively, with 19 bases between them. The CDR3 spans 13 residues. Germline CDR1 DFQATT, CDR2 SNEGSKA (reference sequence).

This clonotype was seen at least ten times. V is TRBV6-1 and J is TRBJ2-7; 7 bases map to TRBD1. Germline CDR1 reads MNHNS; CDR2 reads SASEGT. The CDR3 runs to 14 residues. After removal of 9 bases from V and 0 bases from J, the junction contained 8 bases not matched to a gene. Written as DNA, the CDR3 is TGTGCCAGTAAGGGGGCTAGGAGCTCCTACGAGCAGTACTTC. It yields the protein CASKGARSSYEQYF.

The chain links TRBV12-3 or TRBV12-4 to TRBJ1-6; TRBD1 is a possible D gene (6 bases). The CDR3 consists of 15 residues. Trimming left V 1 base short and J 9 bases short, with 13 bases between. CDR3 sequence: CASSLGQVWGSPLHF. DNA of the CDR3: TGTGCCAGCAGTTTAGGACAGGTCTGGGGTTCACCCCTCCACTTT.

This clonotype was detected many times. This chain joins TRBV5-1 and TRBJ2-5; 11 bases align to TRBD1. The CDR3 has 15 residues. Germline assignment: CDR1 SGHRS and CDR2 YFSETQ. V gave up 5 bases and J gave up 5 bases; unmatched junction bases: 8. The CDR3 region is CASRPGQGVYETQYF. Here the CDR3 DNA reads TGCGCCAGCAGACCGGGACAGGGGGTCTATGAGACCCAGTACTTC.

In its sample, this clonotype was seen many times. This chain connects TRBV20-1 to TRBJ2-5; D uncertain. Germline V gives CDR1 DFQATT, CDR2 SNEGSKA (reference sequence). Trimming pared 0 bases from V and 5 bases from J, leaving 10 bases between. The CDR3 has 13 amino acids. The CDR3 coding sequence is TGCAGTGCTAGAGATCCAGCCCTGGAGACCCAGTACTTC. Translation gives CSARDPALETQYF.

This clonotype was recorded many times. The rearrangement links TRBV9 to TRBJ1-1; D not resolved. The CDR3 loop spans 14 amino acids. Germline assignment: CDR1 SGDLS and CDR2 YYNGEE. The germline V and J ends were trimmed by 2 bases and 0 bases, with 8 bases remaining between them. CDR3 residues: CASSVATLNTEAFF. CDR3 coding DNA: TGTGCCAGCAGCGTGGCTACCTTGAACACTGAAGCTTTCTTT.

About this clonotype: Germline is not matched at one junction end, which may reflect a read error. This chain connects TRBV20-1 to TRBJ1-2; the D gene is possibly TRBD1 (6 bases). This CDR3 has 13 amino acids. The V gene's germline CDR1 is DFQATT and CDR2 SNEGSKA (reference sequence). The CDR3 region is CSASSEQPGHPAF. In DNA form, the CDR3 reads TGCAGTGCCAGCAGCGAGCAACCGGGACACCCAGCCTTC.

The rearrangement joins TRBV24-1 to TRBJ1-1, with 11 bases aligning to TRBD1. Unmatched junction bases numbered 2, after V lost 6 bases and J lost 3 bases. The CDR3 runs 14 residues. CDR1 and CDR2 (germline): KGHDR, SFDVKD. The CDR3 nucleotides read TGTGCCACCAGTAAGGGACAGGGGGACACTGAAGCTTTCTTT. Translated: CATSKGQGDTEAFF.

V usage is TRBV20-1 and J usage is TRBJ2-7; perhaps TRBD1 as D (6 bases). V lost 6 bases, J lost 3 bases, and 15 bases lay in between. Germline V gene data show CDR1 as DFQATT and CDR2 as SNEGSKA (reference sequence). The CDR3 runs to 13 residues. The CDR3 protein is CSARRGSYYEQYF. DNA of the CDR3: TGCAGTGCAAGAAGGGGGAGCTACTACGAGCAGTACTTC.

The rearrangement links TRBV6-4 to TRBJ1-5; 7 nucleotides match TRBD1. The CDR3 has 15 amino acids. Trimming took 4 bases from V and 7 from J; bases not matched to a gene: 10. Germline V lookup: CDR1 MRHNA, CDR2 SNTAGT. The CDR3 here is CASSATGRNRQPQHF. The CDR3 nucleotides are TGTGCCAGCAGTGCGACAGGGAGGAATCGACAGCCCCAGCATTTT.

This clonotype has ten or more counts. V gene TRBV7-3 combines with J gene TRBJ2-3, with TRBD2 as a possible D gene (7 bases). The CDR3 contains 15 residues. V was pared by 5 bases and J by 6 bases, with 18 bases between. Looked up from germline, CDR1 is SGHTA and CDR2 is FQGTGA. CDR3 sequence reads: CASSPGAGVVDTQYF. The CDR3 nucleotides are TGTGCCAGCAGCCCAGGGGCGGGAGTAGTGGATACGCAGTATTTT.

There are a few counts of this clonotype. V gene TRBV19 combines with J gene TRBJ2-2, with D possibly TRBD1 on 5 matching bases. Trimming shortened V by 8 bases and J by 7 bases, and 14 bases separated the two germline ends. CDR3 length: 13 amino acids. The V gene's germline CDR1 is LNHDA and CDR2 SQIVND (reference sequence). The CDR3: CASFERGGGELFF. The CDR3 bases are TGTGCCAGTTTCGAAAGGGGCGGCGGGGAGCTGTTTTTT.

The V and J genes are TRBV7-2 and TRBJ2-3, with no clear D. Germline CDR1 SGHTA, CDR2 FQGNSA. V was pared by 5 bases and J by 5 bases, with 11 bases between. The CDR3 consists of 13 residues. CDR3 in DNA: TGTGCCAGCAGCCGTAGGGTGGGAGATACGCAGTATTTT. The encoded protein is CASSRRVGDTQYF. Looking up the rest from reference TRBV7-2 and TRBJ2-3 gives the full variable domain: GAGVSQSPSNKVTEKGKDVELRCDPISGHTALYWYRQSLGQGLEFLIYFQGNSAPDKSGLPSDRFSAERTGGSVSTLTIQRTQQEDSAVYLCASSRRVGDTQYFGPGTRLTVL.

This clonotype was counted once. In nucleotides, the CDR3 is TGTGCCAGCAGCACTCGGACAGCCCCCTACGAGCAGTACTTC. Protein: CASSTRTAPYEQYF. The rearrangement joins TRBV7-2 to TRBJ2-7; TRBD1 is a possible D gene (6 bases). Germline V gene lookup returns CDR1 SGHTA and CDR2 FQGNSA. The ends were cut back, 5 bases at V and 2 bases at J, with 13 bases in the middle. The CDR3 extends over 14 amino acids.

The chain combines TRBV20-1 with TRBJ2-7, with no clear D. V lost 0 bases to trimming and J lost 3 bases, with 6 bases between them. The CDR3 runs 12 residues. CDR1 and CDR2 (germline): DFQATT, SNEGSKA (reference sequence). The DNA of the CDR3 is TGCAGTGCTAGAGATCCCCACTACGAGCAGTACTTC. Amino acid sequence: CSARDPHYEQYF.

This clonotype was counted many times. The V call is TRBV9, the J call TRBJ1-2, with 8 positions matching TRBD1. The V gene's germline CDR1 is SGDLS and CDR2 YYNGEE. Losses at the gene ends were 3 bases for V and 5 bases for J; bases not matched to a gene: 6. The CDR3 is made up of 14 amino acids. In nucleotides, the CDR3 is TGTGCCAGCAGCGCAACGGACAGGGTGTATGGCTACACCTTC. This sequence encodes CASSATDRVYGYTF.

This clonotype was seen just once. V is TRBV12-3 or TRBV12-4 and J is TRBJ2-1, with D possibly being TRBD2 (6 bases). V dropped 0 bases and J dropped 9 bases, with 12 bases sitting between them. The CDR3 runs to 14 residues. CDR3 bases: TGTGCCAGCAGTTTAGCCGGGGGAAACAGTGAGCAGTTCTTC. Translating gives CASSLAGGNSEQFF.

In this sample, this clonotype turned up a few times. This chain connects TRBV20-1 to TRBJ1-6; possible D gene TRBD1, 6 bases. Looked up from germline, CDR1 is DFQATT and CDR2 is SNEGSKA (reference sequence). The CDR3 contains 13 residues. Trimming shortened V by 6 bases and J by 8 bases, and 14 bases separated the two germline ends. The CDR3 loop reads CSAQGPVDSPLHF. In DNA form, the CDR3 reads TGCAGTGCGCAGGGGCCGGTGGATTCACCCCTCCACTTT.